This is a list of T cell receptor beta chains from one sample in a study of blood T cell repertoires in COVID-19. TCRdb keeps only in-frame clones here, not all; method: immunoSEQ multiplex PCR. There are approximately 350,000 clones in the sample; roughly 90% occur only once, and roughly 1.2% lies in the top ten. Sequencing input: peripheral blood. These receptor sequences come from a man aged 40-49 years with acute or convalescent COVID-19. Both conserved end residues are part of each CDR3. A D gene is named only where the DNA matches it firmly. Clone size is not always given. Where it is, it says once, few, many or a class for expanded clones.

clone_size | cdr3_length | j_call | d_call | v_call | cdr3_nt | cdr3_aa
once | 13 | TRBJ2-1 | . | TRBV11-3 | TGTGCCAGCAGCTTATTGCCGAGGAGTAGTTTGTTCTTC | CASSLLPRSSLFF
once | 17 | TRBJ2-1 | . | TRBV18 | TGTGCCAGCTCACCCCTGCTTGGAGCGAGCTCCTACAATGAGCAGTTCTTC | CASSPLLGASSYNEQFF
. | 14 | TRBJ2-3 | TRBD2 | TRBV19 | TGTGCCAGTAGTACCGGGGAGCGGGGAGATACGCAGTATTTT | CASSTGERGDTQYF
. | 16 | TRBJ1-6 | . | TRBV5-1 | TGCGCCAGCAGCTTGGCGGTAGGACAGCCTAATTCACCCCTCCACTTT | CASSLAVGQPNSPLHF
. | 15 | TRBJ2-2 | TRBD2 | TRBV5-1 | TGCGCCAGCAGGGGAGCGGGAATAGGAACCGGGGAGCTGTTTTTT | CASRGAGIGTGELFF
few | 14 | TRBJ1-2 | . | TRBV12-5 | TGTGCTAGTGGTTTGGGCAGGGTTTTTGGTGGCTACACCTTC | CASGLGRVFGGYTF
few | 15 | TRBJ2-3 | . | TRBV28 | TGTGCCAGCAGTTCCCCCCTAGCGCCTACAGATACGCAGTATTTT | CASSSPLAPTDTQYF
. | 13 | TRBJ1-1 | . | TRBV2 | TGTGCCAGTAGTACAGGTCCCGACACTGAAGCTTTCTTT | CASSTGPDTEAFF
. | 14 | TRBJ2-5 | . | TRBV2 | TGTGCCAGCAGTTTAACAGGGAGGGGAGAGACCCAGTACTTC | CASSLTGRGETQYF
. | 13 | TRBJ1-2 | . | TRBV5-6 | TGTGCCAGCAGCTTGGAACCGGGGGGTGGCTACACCTTC | CASSLEPGGGYTF
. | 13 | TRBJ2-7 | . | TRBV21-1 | TGTGCCAGCAGCCCACACAGGGGGCACGAGCAGTACTTC | CASSPHRGHEQYF
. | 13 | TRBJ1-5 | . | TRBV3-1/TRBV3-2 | TGTGCCAGCAGCCAAACAGGGAATCAGCCCCAGCATTTT | CASSQTGNQPQHF
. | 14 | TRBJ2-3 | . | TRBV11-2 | TGTGCCAGCAGCTTACAAGCGGGCACAGATACGCAGTATTTT | CASSLQAGTDTQYF
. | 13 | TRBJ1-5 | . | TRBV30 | TGTGCCTGGAATTCCCAAGGGGATCAGCCCCAGCATTTT | CAWNSQGDQPQHF
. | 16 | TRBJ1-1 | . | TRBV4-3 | TGCGCCAGCAGCCCGGATGTAGGGGCGCGGGGGATTGAATCTTTCTTT | CASSPDVGARGIESFF
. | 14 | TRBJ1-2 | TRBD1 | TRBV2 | TGTGCCACTGACCGGGACAGGGGAAACTATGGCTACACCTTC | CATDRDRGNYGYTF
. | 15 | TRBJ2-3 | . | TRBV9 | TGTGCCAGCAGCCTTCAACAACTAGCCACAGATACGCAGTATTTT | CASSLQQLATDTQYF
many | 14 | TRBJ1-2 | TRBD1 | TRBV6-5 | TGTGCCAGCAGTACCTCCGGGACAGCAAATGGCTACACCTTC | CASSTSGTANGYTF
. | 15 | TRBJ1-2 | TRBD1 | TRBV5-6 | TGTGCCAGCAGCGTCTATGGCAGGGGGACGGTTGGCTACACCTTC | CASSVYGRGTVGYTF
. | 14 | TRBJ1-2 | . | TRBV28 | TGTGCCAGCAGTTTAGGGCGCAGGGTGGACGGCTACACCTTC | CASSLGRRVDGYTF
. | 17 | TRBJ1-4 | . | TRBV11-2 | TGTGCCAGCAGCTTAGTCATAGCAGCGGCAACTAATGAAAAACTGTTTTTT | CASSLVIAAATNEKLFF
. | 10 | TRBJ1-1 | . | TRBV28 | TGTGCCAGCATTATTAGATCGGCTTTCTTT | CASIIRSAFF
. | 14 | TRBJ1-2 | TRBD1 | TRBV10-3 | TGTGCCATCAGTGAATTGACAGGGGCTGATGGCTACACCTTC | CAISELTGADGYTF
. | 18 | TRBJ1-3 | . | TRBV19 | TGTGCCAGTAGTACTTTTGGGAGCACAGAGTCTTTTGGAAACACCATATATTTT | CASSTFGSTESFGNTIYF
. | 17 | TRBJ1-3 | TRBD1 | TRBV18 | TGTGCCAGCTCATCCTTCGGACAGGGGGGCGGTGGAGACACCATATATTTT | CASSSFGQGGGGDTIYF
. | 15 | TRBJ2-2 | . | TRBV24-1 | TGTGCCACCAGTGGTCTGTCCGCGAACACCGGGGAGCTGTTTTTT | CATSGLSANTGELFF
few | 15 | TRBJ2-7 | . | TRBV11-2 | TGTGCCAGCAGCTCCCATCGAGGGAAAGGCTACGAGCAGTACTTC | CASSSHRGKGYEQYF
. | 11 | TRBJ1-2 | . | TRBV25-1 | TGTGCCAGCAGTGGAGGATATGGCTACACCTTC | CASSGGYGYTF
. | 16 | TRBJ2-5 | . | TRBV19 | TGTGCCAGTAGTATAGGCCCAGGCCCCGGTGGGGAGACCCAGTACTTC | CASSIGPGPGGETQYF
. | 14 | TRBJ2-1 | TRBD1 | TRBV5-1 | TGCGCCAGCAGCGTACAGGGGGCTGAGAATGAGCAGTTCTTC | CASSVQGAENEQFF
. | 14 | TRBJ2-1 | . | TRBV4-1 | TGCGCCAGCAGGGGGGGACTTCTTTACAATGAGCAGTTCTTC | CASRGGLLYNEQFF
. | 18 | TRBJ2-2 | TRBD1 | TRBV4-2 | TGTGCCAGCAGCCAGCTCGGGACAGGCGACTTTTACACCGGGGAGCTGTTTTTT | CASSQLGTGDFYTGELFF
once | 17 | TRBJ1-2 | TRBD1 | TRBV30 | TGTGCCTGGAGTCCCCGGGACAGGGACTATTTGAGCTATGGCTACACCTTC | CAWSPRDRDYLSYGYTF
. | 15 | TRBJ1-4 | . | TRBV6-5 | TGTGCCAGCAGTCGAAGTATGAACCCCAGGGAAAAACTGTTTTTT | CASSRSMNPREKLFF
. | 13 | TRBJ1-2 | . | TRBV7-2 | TGTGCCAGCAGCTTCTCAGGTCCCTATGGCTACACCTTC | CASSFSGPYGYTF
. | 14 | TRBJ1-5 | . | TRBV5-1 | TGCGCCAGCAGTGCAGGGTCGGGCAATCAGCCCCAGCATTTT | CASSAGSGNQPQHF
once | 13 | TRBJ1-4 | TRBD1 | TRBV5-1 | TGCGCCAGCAAGGACAGGGAGGAGGAAAAACTGTTTTTT | CASKDREEEKLFF
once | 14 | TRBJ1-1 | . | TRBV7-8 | TGTGCCAGCAGCTTGATGGACAGAAACACTGAAGCTTTCTTT | CASSLMDRNTEAFF
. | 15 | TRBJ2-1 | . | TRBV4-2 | TGTGCCAGCAGCCAAGAGATAGCGGAATACAATGAGCAGTTCTTC | CASSQEIAEYNEQFF
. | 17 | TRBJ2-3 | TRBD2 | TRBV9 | TGTGCCAGCAGCGGTTACACGGGACTAGCGTCTGCAGATACGCAGTATTTT | CASSGYTGLASADTQYF
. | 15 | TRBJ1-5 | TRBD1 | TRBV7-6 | TGTGCCAGCAGCCCCACAGGGGGACTCAATCAGCCCCAGCATTTT | CASSPTGGLNQPQHF
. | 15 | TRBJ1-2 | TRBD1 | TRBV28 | TGTGCCAGCAGGACCGGGACAGGGTTATTCTATGGCTACACCTTC | CASRTGTGLFYGYTF
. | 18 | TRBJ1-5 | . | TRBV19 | TGTGCCAGCGAGACGTACAGTTACCACCGCTATAGCAATCAGCCCCAGCATTTT | CASETYSYHRYSNQPQHF
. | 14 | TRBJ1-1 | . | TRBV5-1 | TGCGCCAGCAGCTCTAGGGGAGGTGGTACTGAAGCTTTCTTT | CASSSRGGGTEAFF
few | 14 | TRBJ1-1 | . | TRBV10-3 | TGTGCCATCAGTGAGAATCAGGTTTGGACTGAAGCTTTCTTT | CAISENQVWTEAFF
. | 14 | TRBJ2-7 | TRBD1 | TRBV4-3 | TGCGCCAGCAGCCAAGTCGTCACAGGGGGCGAGCAGTACTTC | CASSQVVTGGEQYF
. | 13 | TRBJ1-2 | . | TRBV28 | TGTGCCAGCAAACTTGGGGGGGCCGGCGGCTACACCTTC | CASKLGGAGGYTF
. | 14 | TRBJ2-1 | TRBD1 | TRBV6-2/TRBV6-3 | TGTGCCAGCAGCCGCGGACAGGGGGATTCCGAGCAGTTCTTC | CASSRGQGDSEQFF
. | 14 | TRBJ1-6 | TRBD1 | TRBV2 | TGTGCCAGCAGTGGACAGGGATTGAATTCACCCCTCCACTTT | CASSGQGLNSPLHF
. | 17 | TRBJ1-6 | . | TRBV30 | TGTGCCTGGAGTGTAACCCGGGCGCAGCAGGGAAATTCACCCCTCCACTTT | CAWSVTRAQQGNSPLHF
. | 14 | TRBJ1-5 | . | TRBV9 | TGTGCCAGCAGCGGAAGAGATAGCAATCAGCCCCAGCATTTT | CASSGRDSNQPQHF
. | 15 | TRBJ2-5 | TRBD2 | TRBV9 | TGTGCCAGCAGCGTAGGAGTAGCGGGATGGGAGACCCAGTACTTC | CASSVGVAGWETQYF
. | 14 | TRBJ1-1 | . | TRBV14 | TGTGCCAGCAGCCGTCTAGGAATCAACACTGAAGCTTTCTTT | CASSRLGINTEAFF